The next 8 T cell receptor beta chains were all read from a single sample in a study of control samples from healthy donors and cancer patients. The data were produced by immunoSEQ multiplex PCR, yet TCRdb's version contains in-frame clones alone and is incomplete. The sample carries 85,000 to 110,000 clones, around nine tenths recorded once. The sequenced material came from PBMCs. All receptors derive from a man in his sixties with lung cancer.

The V and J genes are TRBV12-3 or TRBV12-4 and TRBJ2-2; 7 bases fit TRBD1. After removal of 6 bases from V and 6 bases from J, the junction contained 4 bases not matched to a gene. The CDR3 covers 13 residues. The DNA for the CDR3 is TGTGCCAGCAGGAACACAGGGGCCGGGGAGCTGTTTTTT. It is translated as CASRNTGAGELFF.

The gene calls are TRBV7-2 and TRBJ1-2; the D gene is possibly TRBD1 (5 bases). The CDR3 extends over 16 amino acids. Germline lookup yields CDR1 SGHTA and CDR2 FQGNSA. The V end lost 0 bases, the J end lost 7 bases, and 18 bases lay between the germline ends. The CDR3 spells CASSLALPGGASGYTF. The CDR3 DNA reads TGTGCCAGCAGCTTAGCCCTCCCAGGCGGGGCATCTGGCTACACCTTC.

The rearrangement uses TRBV10-2 and TRBJ2-1; no clear D. Trimming removed 5 bases from V and 4 bases from J, with 9 bases in between. This CDR3 spans 13 amino acids. In germline, CDR1 is WSHSY, CDR2 SAAADI. The CDR3, as DNA: TGCGCCAGCAGTTCTCAGGCATACAATGAGCAGTTCTTC. Residues: CASSSQAYNEQFF.

CDR3 coding DNA: TGTGCCAGCAGCTTGGAATTCGGACAGGGTAGAAACACCATATATTTT. This codes for CASSLEFGQGRNTIYF. The chain links TRBV5-5 to TRBJ1-3; the match to TRBD1 covers 8 bases. Germline V lookup: CDR1 SGHKS, CDR2 YYEKEE (reference sequence). The J segment lost 5 bases and the V segment lost 0 bases, leaving 7 bases of the junction unmatched. The CDR3 sequence is 16 residues long. Using reference TRBV5-5 and TRBJ1-3 for the parts outside the CDR3, the full variable domain is DAGVTQSPTHLIKTRGQQVTLRCSPISGHKSVSWYQQVLGQGPQFIFQYYEKEERGRGNFPDRFSARQFPNYSSELNVNALLLGDSALYLCASSLEFGQGRNTIYFGEGSWLTVV.

DNA for the CDR3: TGTGCCAGCAGCCCCCCAGTAGCGGGGGGTAGAGATACGCAGTATTTT. It is translated as CASSPPVAGGRDTQYF. The rearrangement links TRBV5-4 to TRBJ2-3; 10 nucleotides line up with TRBD2. Germline lookup yields CDR1 SGHNT and CDR2 YYREEE (reference sequence). V lost 4 bases to trimming and J lost 5 bases; unmatched junction nucleotides: 10. This CDR3 has 16 residues.

This chain joins TRBV3-1 (or the pseudogene TRBV3-2) and TRBJ2-3, with 13 positions matching TRBD2. V lost 6 bases and J lost 2; bases outside the gene matches: 11. Germline V lookup: CDR1 LGHDT, CDR2 YNNKEL (reference sequence). This CDR3 region has 18 residues. The CDR3: CASSQPGLAGRYTDTQYF. The CDR3, as DNA: TGTGCCAGCAGTCAACCGGGACTAGCGGGGAGATACACAGATACGCAGTATTTT.

As DNA, the CDR3 is TGTGCCAGCAAAAAGACAGGGCCAAACAATGAGCAGTTCTTC. Its protein product is CASKKTGPNNEQFF. This chain links TRBV7-2 with TRBJ2-1; TRBD1 agrees at 7 bases. CDR3 length: 14 amino acids. Germline loops: CDR1 SGHTA, CDR2 FQGNSA. J gave up 5 bases and V 7 bases, and 8 bases lay outside the gene matches. The entire variable domain, with the rest obtained from reference TRBV7-2 and TRBJ2-1, is as follows: GAGVSQSPSNKVTEKGKDVELRCDPISGHTALYWYRQSLGQGLEFLIYFQGNSAPDKSGLPSDRFSAERTGGSVSTLTIQRTQQEDSAVYLCASKKTGPNNEQFFGPGTRLTVL.

The rearrangement uses TRBV11-2 and TRBJ1-1; D might be TRBD1 (5 bases). The ends were cut back, 3 bases at V and 4 bases at J, with 12 bases in the middle. Germline CDR1 and CDR2: SGHAT and FQNNGV. The CDR3 is 14 amino acids. In nucleotides, the CDR3 is TGTGCCAGCAGCTTCTCGGACGGGGCCACTGAAGCTTTCTTT. As protein: CASSFSDGATEAFF.